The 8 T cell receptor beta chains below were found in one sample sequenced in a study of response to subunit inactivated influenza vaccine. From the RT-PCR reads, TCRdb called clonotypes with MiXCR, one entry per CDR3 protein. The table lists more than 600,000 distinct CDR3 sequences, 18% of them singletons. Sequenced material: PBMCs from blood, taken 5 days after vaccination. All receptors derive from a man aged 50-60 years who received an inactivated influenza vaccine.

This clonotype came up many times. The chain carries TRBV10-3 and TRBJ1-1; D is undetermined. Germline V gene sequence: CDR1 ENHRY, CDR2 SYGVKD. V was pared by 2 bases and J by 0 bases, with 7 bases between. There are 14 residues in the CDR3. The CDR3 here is CAISEGGMNTEAFF. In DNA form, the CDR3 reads TGTGCCATCAGTGAGGGAGGCATGAACACTGAAGCTTTCTTT.

CDR3 in amino acids: CATSAWDKTYEQYF. In DNA form, the CDR3 reads TGTGCCACCAGCGCCTGGGACAAGACCTACGAGCAGTACTTC. This chain connects TRBV15 to TRBJ2-7; D is possibly TRBD1 (6 bases). CDR3 length: 14 amino acids. Germline CDR1 is LNHNV and CDR2 is YYDKDF (reference sequence). V was shortened by 5 bases and J by 2 bases, with 13 bases between the two germline ends. Looking up the rest from reference TRBV15 and TRBJ2-7 gives the full variable domain: DAMVIQNPRYQVTQFGKPVTLSCSQTLNHNVMYWYQQKSSQAPKLLFHYYDKDFNNEADTPDNFQSRRPNTSFCFLDIRSPGLGDTAMYLCATSAWDKTYEQYFGPGTRLTVT.

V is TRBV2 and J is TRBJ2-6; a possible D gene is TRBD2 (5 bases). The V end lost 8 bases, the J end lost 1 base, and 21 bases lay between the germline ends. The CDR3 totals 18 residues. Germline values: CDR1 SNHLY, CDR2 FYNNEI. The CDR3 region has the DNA TGTGCCAGCCATTTGGGGAGTACCCCAAGTTCTGGGGCCAACGTCCTGACTTTC. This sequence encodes CASHLGSTPSSGANVLTF.

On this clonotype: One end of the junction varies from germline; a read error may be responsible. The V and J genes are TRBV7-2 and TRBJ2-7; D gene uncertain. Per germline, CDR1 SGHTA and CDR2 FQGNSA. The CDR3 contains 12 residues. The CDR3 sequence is CASSLGVGPVHF. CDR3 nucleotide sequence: TGTGCCAGCAGCTTAGGGGTGGGCCCAGTCCACTTC.

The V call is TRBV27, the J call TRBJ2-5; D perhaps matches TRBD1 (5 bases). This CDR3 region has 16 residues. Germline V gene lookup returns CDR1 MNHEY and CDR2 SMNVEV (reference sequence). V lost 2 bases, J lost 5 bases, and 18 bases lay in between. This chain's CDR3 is CASSLGQATSGETQYF. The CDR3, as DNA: TGTGCCAGCAGTTTAGGGCAGGCCACCTCAGGGGAGACCCAGTACTTC.

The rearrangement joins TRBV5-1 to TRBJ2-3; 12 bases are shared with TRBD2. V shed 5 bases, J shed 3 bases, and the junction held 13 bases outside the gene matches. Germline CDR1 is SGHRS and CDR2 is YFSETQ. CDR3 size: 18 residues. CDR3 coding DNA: TGCGCCAGCAGTCTAATCCCTAGCGGGGGGGCCATTACAGATACGCAGTATTTT. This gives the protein CASSLIPSGGAITDTQYF.

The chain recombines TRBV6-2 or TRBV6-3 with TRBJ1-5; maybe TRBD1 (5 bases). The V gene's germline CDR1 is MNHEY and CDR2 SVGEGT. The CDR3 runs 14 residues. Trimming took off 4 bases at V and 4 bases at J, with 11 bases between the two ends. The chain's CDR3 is CASSWDPDNQPQHF. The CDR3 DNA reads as TGTGCCAGCAGTTGGGACCCAGATAATCAGCCCCAGCATTTT.

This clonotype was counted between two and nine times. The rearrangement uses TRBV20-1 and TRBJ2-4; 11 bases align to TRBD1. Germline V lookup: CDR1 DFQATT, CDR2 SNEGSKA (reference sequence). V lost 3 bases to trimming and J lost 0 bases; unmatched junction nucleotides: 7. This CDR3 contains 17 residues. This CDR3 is CSASLGTGGLAKNIQYF. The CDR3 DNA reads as TGCAGTGCTAGTCTGGGGACAGGGGGTCTAGCCAAAAACATTCAGTACTTC.